These 15 T cell receptor beta chains came from one sample sequenced in a study of shared clonotypes between healthy human individuals. Naive CD8 populations comprised CD45RO-negative cells positively selected for CCR7, excluding terminally differentiated effector memory CD45RA+ cells. Sequencing was performed with immunoSEQ multiplex PCR; in TCRdb, only in-frame clones are kept and a portion is missing. The sample yields around 550,000 clones, approximately 95% seen once. Sequencing input: naive CD8+ T cells sorted from blood. The source is a woman aged 25 to 39 in good health.

The chain employs TRBV5-1 and TRBJ2-7; D is unclear. Germline V gene lookup returns CDR1 SGHRS and CDR2 YFSETQ. Trimming pared 0 bases from V and 2 bases from J, leaving 9 bases between. The CDR3 consists of 14 residues. CDR3 nucleotides: TGCGCCAGCAGCTTGGTTCCTGAGGCCTACGAGCAGTACTTC. Amino acids: CASSLVPEAYEQYF.

The chain joins TRBV7-8 to TRBJ1-1; no clear D. This CDR3 has 12 amino acids. The germline V gene has CDR1 SGHVS and CDR2 FQNEAQ. V lost 6 bases to trimming and J lost 0 bases, with 5 bases between them. CDR3 nucleotides: TGTGCCAGCAGTCCGGTGAACACTGAAGCTTTCTTT. Translating it yields CASSPVNTEAFF.

V and J are TRBV6-1 and TRBJ2-7; 12 bases fit TRBD2. With 4 bases clipped from V and 4 bases from J, the junction kept 2 bases outside the gene matches. Germline V lookup: CDR1 MNHNS, CDR2 SASEGT. The CDR3 spans 14 residues. DNA for the CDR3: TGTGCCAGCAGTGGGACTAGCGGGGCGTACGAGCAGTACTTC. It is translated as CASSGTSGAYEQYF.

The sample holds one count of this clone. The J gene is TRBJ2-7, the V gene TRBV27; TRBD1 is a possible D gene (5 bases). From germline, CDR1 is MNHEY and CDR2 SMNVEV (reference sequence). CDR3 length equals 14 residues. Between the trimmed V and J ends, which lost 3 bases and 2 bases, there was a span of 11 bases. Written as DNA, the CDR3 is TGTGCCAGCAGTTTTGGGGCGGAAACCTACGAGCAGTACTTC. It codes for CASSFGAETYEQYF.

The V and J genes are TRBV6-1 and TRBJ2-7; D may be TRBD1 or TRBD2 (5 bases each). V lost 1 base and J 0 bases, leaving 7 bases between the germline ends. The CDR3 runs 14 residues. Germline V lookup: CDR1 MNHNS, CDR2 SASEGT. The DNA for the CDR3 is TGTGCCAGCAGTGAAGTCGGGACCTCCTACGAGCAGTACTTC. This encodes CASSEVGTSYEQYF.

This chain uses TRBV11-2 with TRBJ2-5; weak D call: TRBD1 (6 bases). Germline CDR1 SGHAT, CDR2 FQNNGV. The CDR3 covers 17 residues. The V end lost 7 bases, the J end lost 0 bases, and 21 bases lay between the germline ends. The CDR3 coding sequence is TGTGCCAGCAACGGGACAACTACACTCTGCCACCAAGAGACCCAGTACTTC. Translation gives CASNGTTTLCHQETQYF.

The chain is built from TRBV27 and TRBJ2-1; unclear D gene. The germline CDR1 and CDR2 sequences are MNHEY and SMNVEV (reference sequence). The CDR3 spans 14 residues. V was trimmed by 6 bases and J by 0 bases, leaving 9 bases between them. The CDR3 reads CASSLLSSYNEQFF. DNA of the CDR3: TGTGCCAGCAGCCTACTAAGCTCCTACAATGAGCAGTTCTTC.

The chain joins TRBV28 to TRBJ2-1; D gene unclear. The CDR3 consists of 16 residues. V lost 6 bases, J lost 9 bases, and 24 bases lay in between. In germline, CDR1 is MDHEN, CDR2 SYDVKM. This CDR3 reads CASSPDVRLHGSEQFF. CDR3 nucleotides: TGTGCCAGCAGCCCGGACGTTAGACTCCACGGTAGTGAGCAGTTCTTC.

This chain uses TRBV27 with TRBJ2-7; 8 positions match TRBD2. J lost 4 bases, V lost 4 bases, and 9 bases had no gene match. The CDR3 runs 15 residues. Germline V gene lookup returns CDR1 MNHEY and CDR2 SMNVEV (reference sequence). The CDR3 here is CASSSLSGRLYEQYF. Here the CDR3 DNA reads TGTGCCAGCAGTTCGCTGAGCGGGAGACTATACGAGCAGTACTTC.

In regard to this clone: Other DNA variants within this sample encode the same CDR3. This chain links TRBV9 with TRBJ2-2; D is uncertain. V was cut by 0 bases and J by 5 bases, with 5 bases left in between. Germline CDR1 reads SGDLS; CDR2 reads YYNGEE. This CDR3 is 13 amino acids long. Here the CDR3 DNA reads TGTGCCAGCAGCGTAGGTAGGACCGGGGAGCTGTTTTTT. Translated, it gives CASSVGRTGELFF.

This clone was picked up one time. This chain uses TRBV27 with TRBJ2-7, with 8 nucleotides matching TRBD2. The germline gives CDR1 MNHEY, CDR2 SMNVEV (reference sequence). CDR3 length: 15 residues. With V trimmed by 2 bases and J by 2 bases, 5 bases remained unmatched. CDR3 DNA sequence: TGTGCCAGCAGTTTAACGGGACTAGTTACCTACGAGCAGTACTTC. Translation: CASSLTGLVTYEQYF.

This chain links TRBV2 with TRBJ2-5, with D tentatively TRBD2 (5 bases). Near its end, the DNA agrees better with TRBJ2-7, so the J call may be wrong. CDR1 is SNHLY, CDR2 FYNNEI, per germline. The CDR3 is made up of 12 amino acids. This CDR3 reads CASSAGSYEQYF. The CDR3 coding sequence is TGTGCCAGCAGTGCGGGATCCTACGAGCAGTACTTC.

V usage is TRBV6-6 and J usage is TRBJ2-7, with 12 bases fitting TRBD2. The CDR3 is 15 amino acids. Germline V lookup: CDR1 MNHNY, CDR2 SVGAGI (reference sequence). Trimming removed 6 bases from V and 3 bases from J; junction bases left unmatched: 6. The DNA for the CDR3 is TGTGCCAGCAGCCCCCTAGCGGGAGGGGGCTACGAGCAGTACTTC. Residues: CASSPLAGGGYEQYF.

V gene TRBV19 combines with J gene TRBJ2-3, with TRBD1 matching over 12 bases. The CDR3 covers 16 residues. Germline CDR1 LNHDA, CDR2 SQIVND (reference sequence). V shed 6 bases, J shed 4 bases, and the junction held 8 bases outside the gene matches. The CDR3 loop is CASSATGTGGSDTQYF. In DNA form, the CDR3 reads TGTGCCAGTAGCGCCACCGGGACAGGGGGCTCAGATACGCAGTATTTT.

Only one count was recorded for this clone. The identical CDR3 is also encoded by other nucleotide sequences in the sample. The gene calls are TRBV28 and TRBJ2-7; TRBD1 matches 7 bases. The junction had 2 bases not matched to a gene; V was cut back by 4 bases and J by 2 bases. The germline gives CDR1 MDHEN, CDR2 SYDVKM. This CDR3 is built from 13 residues. CDR3 protein: CASSWDRAYEQYF. For the CDR3, the DNA is TGTGCCAGCAGTTGGGACAGAGCCTACGAGCAGTACTTC. The entire variable domain, with the rest obtained from reference TRBV28 and TRBJ2-7, is as follows: DVKVTQSSRYLVKRTGEKVFLECVQDMDHENMFWYRQDPGLGLRLIYFSYDVKMKEKGDIPEGYSVSREKKERFSLILESASTNQTSMYLCASSWDRAYEQYFGPGTRLTVT.